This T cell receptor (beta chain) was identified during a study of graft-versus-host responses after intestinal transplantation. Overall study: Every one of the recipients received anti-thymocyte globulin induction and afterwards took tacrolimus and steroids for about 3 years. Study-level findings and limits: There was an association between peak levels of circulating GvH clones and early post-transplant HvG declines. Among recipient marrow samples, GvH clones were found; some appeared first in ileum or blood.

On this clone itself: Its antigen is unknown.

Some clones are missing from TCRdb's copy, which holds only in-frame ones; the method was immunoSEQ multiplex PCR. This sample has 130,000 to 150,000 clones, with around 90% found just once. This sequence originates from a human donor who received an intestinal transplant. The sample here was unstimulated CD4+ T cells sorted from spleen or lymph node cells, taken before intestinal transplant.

CDR3 region: CASSSLSDGPSSYGYTF. CDR3 DNA sequence: TGCGCCAGCAGCTCCCTCTCCGACGGACCTTCTAGCTATGGCTACACCTTC. This chain links TRBV5-1 with TRBJ1-2, with D hard to call. V lost 3 bases and J 4 bases, leaving 22 bases between the germline ends. This CDR3 is built from 17 residues. Germline V CDR1 and CDR2: SGHRS, YFSETQ.